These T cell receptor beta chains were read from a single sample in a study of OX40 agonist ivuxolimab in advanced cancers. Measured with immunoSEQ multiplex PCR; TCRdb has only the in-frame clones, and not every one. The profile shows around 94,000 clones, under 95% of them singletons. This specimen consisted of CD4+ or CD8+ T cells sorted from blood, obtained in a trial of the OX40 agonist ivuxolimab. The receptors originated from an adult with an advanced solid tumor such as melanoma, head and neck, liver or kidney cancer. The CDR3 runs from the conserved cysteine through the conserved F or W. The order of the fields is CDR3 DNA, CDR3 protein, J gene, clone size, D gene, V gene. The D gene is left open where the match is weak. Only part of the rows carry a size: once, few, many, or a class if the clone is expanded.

DNA: TGTGCCAGCAGCCCTCGCACACACACTGAAGCTTTCTTT
CDR3: CASSPRTHTEAFF
J: TRBJ1-1
size: few
D: -
V: TRBV9

DNA: TGTGCCAGCAGCGTAGAAAGACAGGGTGGAAACTATGGCTACACCTTC
CDR3: CASSVERQGGNYGYTF
J: TRBJ1-2
size: -
D: TRBD1
V: TRBV9

DNA: TGTGCCAGCAGTTTACGGGTACTAGCGGGACCTGAAGGCTACAATGAGCAGTTCTTC
CDR3: CASSLRVLAGPEGYNEQFF
J: TRBJ2-1
size: -
D: TRBD2
V: TRBV27

DNA: TGTGCCAGCCTGACGCTGGCATACTACAATGAGCAGTTCTTC
CDR3: CASLTLAYYNEQFF
J: TRBJ2-1
size: -
D: -
V: TRBV6-1

DNA: TGTGCCAGCAGCTTAGGCCGGCAGGGTAGCCTTGGCTACACCTTC
CDR3: CASSLGRQGSLGYTF
J: TRBJ1-2
size: -
D: -
V: TRBV13

DNA: TGTGCCAGCCGCTGGGGAAGCGCAGATACGCAGTATTTT
CDR3: CASRWGSADTQYF
J: TRBJ2-3
size: -
D: -
V: TRBV13

DNA: TGTGCCAGCAGTCCCTTAGGGGACGGCAACACCATATATTTT
CDR3: CASSPLGDGNTIYF
J: TRBJ1-3
size: -
D: -
V: TRBV27

DNA: TGTGCCAGCAGCTTGTGGCTAGAGGTCTATGGCTACACCTTC
CDR3: CASSLWLEVYGYTF
J: TRBJ1-2
size: few
D: -
V: TRBV5-5

DNA: TGTGCCAGTACCTTCGACGGTGCGTCTGGGGCCAACGTCCTGACTTTC
CDR3: CASTFDGASGANVLTF
J: TRBJ2-6
size: -
D: -
V: TRBV19

DNA: TGTGCCAGTAGTATCGGGGCTAACTATGGCTACACCTTC
CDR3: CASSIGANYGYTF
J: TRBJ1-2
size: few
D: -
V: TRBV19

DNA: TGTGCCAGCAGCCTTCGGCCTCCGGGCACAGATACGCAGTATTTT
CDR3: CASSLRPPGTDTQYF
J: TRBJ2-3
size: -
D: -
V: TRBV5-6

DNA: TGTGCCAGCAGCAGGATCTCGGGAGACACTGAAGCTTTCTTT
CDR3: CASSRISGDTEAFF
J: TRBJ1-1
size: few
D: -
V: TRBV9

DNA: TGTGCCAGTAGTGCTAGGTCCCCTTGGGACTATGGCTACACCTTC
CDR3: CASSARSPWDYGYTF
J: TRBJ1-2
size: once
D: -
V: TRBV19

DNA: TGTGCCAGCAGCGCCGAGGGGGCTGAAGCTTTCTTT
CDR3: CASSAEGAEAFF
J: TRBJ1-1
size: -
D: -
V: TRBV9

DNA: TGTGCCAGCACCTCGTTTCGGGACCGGGACACAACCTACGAGCAGTACTTC
CDR3: CASTSFRDRDTTYEQYF
J: TRBJ2-7
size: -
D: -
V: TRBV7-2

DNA: TGTGCCAGCAGCTTAGCGGGGCGGTCTTACGAGCAGTACTTC
CDR3: CASSLAGRSYEQYF
J: TRBJ2-7
size: -
D: -
V: TRBV7-9

DNA: TGTGCCAGCAGCTACGGGTTAGGGAATCAGCCCCAGCATTTT
CDR3: CASSYGLGNQPQHF
J: TRBJ1-5
size: -
D: -
V: TRBV5-6

DNA: TGTGCCAGTGAATCAGGGAGGAGGGCAGATACGCAGTATTTT
CDR3: CASESGRRADTQYF
J: TRBJ2-3
size: -
D: -
V: TRBV2

DNA: TGTGCCAGCAGCTTCCCCGGGACAGACTATGGCTACACCTTC
CDR3: CASSFPGTDYGYTF
J: TRBJ1-2
size: -
D: TRBD1
V: TRBV7-9

DNA: TGTGCCAGCGGATTCGCTTCCGAGCAGTACTTC
CDR3: CASGFASEQYF
J: TRBJ2-7
size: once
D: -
V: TRBV25-1

DNA: TGTGCCATCAGTGACCCCGGGCAGGGTGCTTCACCCCTCCACTTT
CDR3: CAISDPGQGASPLHF
J: TRBJ1-6
size: once
D: -
V: TRBV10-3

DNA: TGCGCCAGCAGCTCCGGGTCCGAGCAGTACTTC
CDR3: CASSSGSEQYF
J: TRBJ2-7
size: -
D: -
V: TRBV5-1

DNA: TGTGCCAGCGTCTACAGGGAAGAGGGAGACACTGAAGCTTTCTTT
CDR3: CASVYREEGDTEAFF
J: TRBJ1-1
size: -
D: -
V: TRBV7-2

DNA: TGTGCCAGCAGTGAAACGGAACTCCCTAACTATGGCTACACCTTC
CDR3: CASSETELPNYGYTF
J: TRBJ1-2
size: -
D: -
V: TRBV6-1